One T cell receptor beta chain is described in this entry. The sample holds many counts of this clonotype. No cognate antigen has been identified for it. Per-base quality was not reported, and no clone a single base away is much larger than it. For repertoire sequencing, TCR beta CDR3 regions were amplified from RNA transcripts. The first round of RT-PCR was done with HTBI primers and the Qiagen OneStep RT-PCR kit, and was followed by a second round of multiplex PCR, then size selection and purification. The libraries underwent paired-end sequencing with 100 bp reads on an Illumina HiSeq2000. In the original analysis: SOAPnuke was used to process the reads, removing any read that contained adapters or uncalled bases, had a mean Phred below 15, or lacked an exact match to the constant primer or identifier. High-quality paired reads were merged with COPE v1.2.5. Unique nucleotide sequences were defined as clonotypes and aligned to IMGT TRB V, D and J references using MiTCR v1.1. The analysis was limited to V-J combinations with a frequency above 0.0001, which together covered more than 98% of repertoires. For each V-J combination, a TCR clonal expansion and chaos score was defined as F50 clonal expansion divided by the chaos observed in the TCRdist matrix. Features were reduced by Welch's t-statistics and random forest to around 13 V-J combinations, which fed a naive Bayes classifier. The similarity between thyroid and blood repertoires was quantified using the Morisita-Horn index. TCRdb reprocessing: public reads trimmed at Q25 with fastp, clones called with MiXCR, in-frame beta chains kept. Under each unique CDR3 protein, matching rows form one entry showing the most common genes and DNA. These V and J calls are TCRdb output, not the study's own analysis. Present in this sample are some 380,000 distinct CDR3 sequences, 15% to 19% of which were seen just once. Of the sample, roughly 7% is held by the ten largest clones.

Via the germline V gene, CDR1 is SNHLY and CDR2 FYNNEI. Including the terminal cysteine and phenylalanine, the CDR3 comprises 17 residues. The retained sequence is limited to the CDR3, 51 bases, with the frame set at the first base. V has 6 bases trimmed and J has 0 bases trimmed; junction bases matching no gene number 11. This entry is derived from a study of Graves' ophthalmopathy and Graves' hyperthyroidism (dated by TCRdb to between 2017 and 2018). At the level of the whole study: Peripheral blood was collected before any treatment was given, at the time of initial diagnosis. The study used signatures of the TCR beta repertoire to tell Graves' ophthalmopathy apart from Graves' hyperthyroidism and to predict which patients would progress to ophthalmopathy. In total, 135 blood samples were TCR-sequenced: fewer than 50 ophthalmopathy, about 75 hyperthyroidism and approximately 17 hyperthyroidism-to-ophthalmopathy patients. To explore V-J signatures distinguishing ophthalmopathy from hyperthyroidism, a discovery set of roughly 98 patients (about 43 ophthalmopathy, over 55 stable hyperthyroidism) was enrolled. The independent validation cohort included approximately 19 hyperthyroidism patients plus 17 patients who later progressed from hyperthyroidism to ophthalmopathy. In a handful of hyperthyroidism patients, the T-cell repertoire of thyroid tissue was compared with the T-cell repertoire of blood. Following sample collection, hyperthyroidism patients were given methimazole at a starting dose of 30 mg daily, and ophthalmopathy patients were given high-dose intravenous methylprednisolone. For training and testing, the 95 to 100 patients in the discovery cohort were randomly divided in a 7:3 ratio. Results the study describes overall, beyond this receptor: Most of the expanded thyroid clonotypes with a frequency above 0.001 were also detected in blood, and it was suggested that the thyroid immune response may be reflected by blood repertoires. In cross-validation, the 13-signature model distinguished ophthalmopathy from stable hyperthyroidism with nearly 90% sensitivity and just under 84% specificity, and in the test set the corresponding values were about 80% and 75%. In validation, the model predicted ophthalmopathy progression with about 71% sensitivity and about 73% specificity; about a dozen predicted patients were CT-confirmed with GO in a median of around 6 months. Sample size was not predetermined statistically, and investigators were not blinded to group allocation.

Hyperthyroidism was defined as stable when no progression to ophthalmopathy occurred within 18 months of follow-up. Hyperthyroidism patients were newly diagnosed, were aged 18 to 65 years, and had a disease duration under 2 months. Patients with other autoimmune diseases, uncontrolled infections, pregnancy or lactation were excluded. Diagnosis was based on clinical symptoms, serum thyroxine, TRAb, thyroid ultrasound and orbital computed tomography. PBMCs were isolated from roughly 10 ml of fresh peripheral blood by Ficoll-Paque density gradient centrifugation. Trizol reagent was used to extract the total RNA, and its quality was then checked on an Agilent 2100 Bioanalyzer.

The sequenced sample consisted of peripheral blood. The rearrangement combines TRBV2 with TRBJ1-5; 7 middle bases align to TRBD1. This receptor was taken from a woman in her late teens or twenties with stable Graves' hyperthyroidism. Donor details come from another sample of the same person, matched by shared clones. The DNA sequence reads TGTGCCAGCAGACGGGACAGTTCCCCTTATAGCAATCAGCCCCAGCATTTT. This codes for CASRRDSSPYSNQPQHF.